Included here is one T cell receptor (beta chain) sequence, with context. These data belong to a study of blood T cell repertoires in COVID-19. Trimming removed 7 bases from V and 3 bases from J; junction bases left unmatched: 1. Germline lookup yields CDR1 KGHSH and CDR2 LQKENI. The CDR3 covers 13 residues. Original analysis: Counts of nucleated cells, estimated from reference gene primer amplification, were obtained. The table came from immunoSEQ multiplex PCR; TCRdb's copy has only in-frame clones and leaves some out. V and J calls and clone size are as listed in that table; D and trimming were resolved from the DNA. Counted here are about 170,000 clones, around 84% occurring once; the ten biggest clones make up 2.5% to 3%.

The rearrangement links TRBV18 to TRBJ1-5, with 9 bases fitting TRBD1. The receptor was derived from a woman aged 80 or over with COVID-19, enrolled during active disease. The sequencing sample was made of peripheral blood. The CDR3 nucleotides are TGTGCCAGCTTACAGGGGGCCAATCAGCCCCAGCATTTT. Protein sequence: CASLQGANQPQHF.